The 5 T cell receptor beta chains reported below all come from one sample, sequenced in a study of cytomegalovirus exposure and HLA in healthy donors. Use of 60 Vbeta and 13 Jbeta primers characterized the PCR. The data were produced by immunoSEQ multiplex PCR, yet TCRdb's version contains in-frame clones alone and is incomplete. The sample lists tens of thousands of clones; about 80% were seen once. Sample: PBMCs. The source of these receptors is a man between 25 and 39 years old in good health and CMV-seropositive.

The J gene is TRBJ1-1, the V gene TRBV7-8; a weak D match, TRBD1 (5 bases). Trimming took off 7 bases at V and 0 bases at J, with 9 bases between the two ends. This CDR3 spans 13 amino acids. Germline V gives CDR1 SGHVS, CDR2 FQNEAQ. The CDR3 DNA reads as TGTGCCAGCAAGGACATAATGAACACTGAAGCTTTCTTT. Residues: CASKDIMNTEAFF.

This clone was seen only once. The chain joins TRBV4-2 to TRBJ2-1; D possibly corresponds to TRBD2 (6 bases). V dropped 0 bases and J dropped 10 bases, with 16 bases sitting between them. CDR3 length: 15 amino acids. The germline V gene encodes CDR1 LGHNA and CDR2 YNFKEQ. The CDR3 DNA follows: TGTGCCAGCAGCCAAGATCTTGGTAGCGGAAACGAGCAGTTCTTC. As protein: CASSQDLGSGNEQFF.

The chain couples TRBV14 to TRBJ2-7; D unclear. This CDR3 has 15 residues. V lost 1 base and J 3 bases, leaving 13 bases between the germline ends. Germline CDR1 SGHDN, CDR2 FVKESK. CDR3 in amino acids: CASSQGAKPSYEQYF. Written as DNA, the CDR3 is TGTGCCAGCAGCCAAGGCGCGAAACCGAGCTACGAGCAGTACTTC.

The V call is TRBV6-5, the J call TRBJ2-3, with a tentative D call TRBD2 (5 bases). CDR1 and CDR2 (germline): MNHEY, SVGAGI. The CDR3 runs 16 residues. V lost 2 bases and J 2 bases, leaving 14 bases between the germline ends. The CDR3 protein is CASSYLIGGPTDTQYF. CDR3 nucleotides: TGTGCCAGCAGTTACCTGATAGGAGGTCCCACAGATACGCAGTATTTT.

The V gene is TRBV15, the J gene TRBJ1-1; TRBD1 is a possible D gene (6 bases). The germline CDR1 and CDR2 sequences are LNHNV and YYDKDF (reference sequence). The CDR3 covers 14 residues. V lost 6 bases to trimming and J lost 3 bases, with 14 bases between them. In DNA form, the CDR3 reads TGTGCCACCAGAAGGAACAGGGTGGACACTGAAGCTTTCTTT. The encoded protein is CATRRNRVDTEAFF. Full variable domain (remainder filled in from reference TRBV15 and TRBJ1-1): DAMVIQNPRYQVTQFGKPVTLSCSQTLNHNVMYWYQQKSSQAPKLLFHYYDKDFNNEADTPDNFQSRRPNTSFCFLDIRSPGLGDTAMYLCATRRNRVDTEAFFGQGTRLTVV.